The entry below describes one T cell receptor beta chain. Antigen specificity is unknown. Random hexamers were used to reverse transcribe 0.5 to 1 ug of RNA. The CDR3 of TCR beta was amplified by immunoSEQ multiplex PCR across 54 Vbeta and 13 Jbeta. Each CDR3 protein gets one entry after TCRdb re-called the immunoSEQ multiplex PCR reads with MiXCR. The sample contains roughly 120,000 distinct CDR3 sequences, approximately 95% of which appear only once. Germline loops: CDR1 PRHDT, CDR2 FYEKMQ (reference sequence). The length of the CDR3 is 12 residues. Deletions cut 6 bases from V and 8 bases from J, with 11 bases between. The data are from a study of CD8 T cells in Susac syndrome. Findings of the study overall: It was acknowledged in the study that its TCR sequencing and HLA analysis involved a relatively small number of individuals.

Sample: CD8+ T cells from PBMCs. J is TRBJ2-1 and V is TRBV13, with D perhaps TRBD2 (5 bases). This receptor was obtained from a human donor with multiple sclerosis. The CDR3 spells CASRSSSDEQFF. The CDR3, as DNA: TGTGCCAGCAGATCCAGTAGCGATGAGCAGTTCTTC.